This TCR beta chain was observed in a study of cytomegalovirus exposure and HLA in healthy donors. Background on the study: A later analysis reported the 120 or so validation repertoires used the same platform as the approximately 660 first-cohort repertoires.

Worth noting for this clone: Its target is not known.

The study, taken as a whole, reports: According to a subsequent analysis, TCR clusters from the first cohort were inclined to appear together in the 90 to 150 validation repertoires. Using the classifier, cytomegalovirus status was reportedly diagnosed with high specificity and sensitivity.

This table comes from immunoSEQ multiplex PCR, and its TCRdb copy is limited to in-frame clones, with some not included. The table shows roughly 130,000 clones, with under 90% occurring only once. The donors were part of the roughly 130-subject validation cohort, which stood apart from the 666-subject first cohort. Germline V gives CDR1 SGHRS, CDR2 YFSETQ. V was pared by 5 bases and J by 7 bases, with 7 bases of the junction left unmatched. The CDR3 is 14 residues long. The rearrangement links TRBV5-1 to TRBJ2-1; the match to TRBD2 covers 9 bases. The sample comprised PBMCs. This clonotype originated in a man aged 30 to 39 in good health and CMV-seronegative. This CDR3 reads CASRGSGGPNEQFF. Here the CDR3 DNA reads TGCGCCAGCAGGGGTAGCGGGGGCCCAAATGAGCAGTTCTTC.